A selection of T cell receptor beta chains follows, all from one sample in a study of Ad26.COV2.S vaccination and SARS-CoV-2 variants. TCRdb's copy holds only in-frame clones and misses some; the assay was immunoSEQ multiplex PCR. This table holds roughly 320,000 clones, approximately 86% found once. The sequencing here drew on peripheral blood, taken in a trial of Ad26.COV2.S vaccine versus placebo. These receptors came from a person aged 18-60 years who received the Ad26.COV2.S COVID-19 vaccine or a placebo. The CDR3 runs from the conserved cysteine through the conserved F or W. The order of the fields is D gene, clone size, J gene, CDR3 length, V gene, CDR3 protein, CDR3 DNA. A D gene is named only where the DNA matches it firmly. Size values are once, few and many counts, or a class for expanded clones, and some rows have none.

>TRBD1|NA|TRBJ2-6|14|TRBV6-4
CASSDEGAANVLTF
TGTGCCAGCAGTGACGAGGGGGCGGCCAACGTCCTGACTTTC
>NA|few|TRBJ2-1|14|TRBV18
CASSPVQLDNEQFF
TGTGCCAGCTCACCGGTACAGCTGGACAATGAGCAGTTCTTC
>NA|few|TRBJ2-2|14|TRBV9
CASSVVSNTGELFF
TGTGCCAGCAGCGTAGTCTCGAACACCGGGGAGCTGTTTTTT
>NA|NA|TRBJ1-5|13|TRBV12-3/TRBV12-4
CASSLHGNQPQHF
TGTGCCAGCAGTTTACACGGAAATCAGCCCCAGCATTTT
>TRBD1|NA|TRBJ1-6|13|TRBV12-3/TRBV12-4
CASSLDRGSPLHF
TGTGCCAGCAGTTTAGACAGGGGTTCACCCCTCCACTTT
>NA|once|TRBJ1-3|14|TRBV5-4
CASSSRDSGNTIYF
TGTGCCAGCAGCTCTCGTGACTCTGGAAACACCATATATTTT
>NA|NA|TRBJ2-5|13|TRBV5-6
CASSMRGQETQYF
TGTGCCAGCTCAATGAGGGGACAAGAGACCCAGTACTTC
>NA|NA|TRBJ1-6|15|TRBV9
CASSVGQSYNSPLHF
TGTGCCAGCAGCGTCGGACAGTCCTATAATTCACCCCTCCACTTT
>TRBD1|NA|TRBJ1-2|12|TRBV29-1
CSVETGGYGYTF
TGCAGCGTGGAGACAGGGGGCTATGGCTACACCTTC
>NA|few|TRBJ1-1|14|TRBV6-1
CASSEDLMGLGAFF
TGTGCCAGCAGTGAAGATCTGATGGGGTTAGGAGCTTTCTTT
>TRBD1|few|TRBJ1-2|14|TRBV2
CASGGDRPNYGYTF
TGTGCCAGCGGCGGGGACAGGCCAAACTATGGCTACACCTTC
>NA|NA|TRBJ2-5|16|TRBV5-1
CASSQSTGTPQETQYF
TGCGCCAGCAGCCAATCCACCGGGACACCGCAAGAGACCCAGTACTTC
>TRBD2|NA|TRBJ2-1|16|TRBV19
CASSPQLAGGHNEQFF
TGTGCCAGTAGTCCCCAACTAGCGGGGGGGCACAATGAGCAGTTCTTC
>TRBD1|NA|TRBJ1-3|16|TRBV5-1
CASSPDRAGSGNTIYF
TGCGCCAGCAGCCCGGACAGGGCAGGGTCTGGAAACACCATATATTTT
>NA|NA|TRBJ2-5|14|TRBV28
CASGTLGGYKTQYF
TGTGCCAGCGGGACCCTCGGAGGTTACAAGACCCAGTACTTC
>NA|NA|TRBJ2-3|20|TRBV27
CASSSRRGFRGPTSTDTQYF
TGTGCCAGCAGTTCGCGCAGGGGTTTCCGGGGGCCAACTAGCACAGATACGCAGTATTTT
>NA|NA|TRBJ1-5|17|TRBV7-2
CASSLDVTGAGNQPQHF
TGTGCCAGCAGCTTAGACGTTACGGGGGCAGGCAATCAGCCCCAGCATTTT
>NA|NA|TRBJ2-5|16|TRBV6-5
CASSYSVQPLGETQYF
TGTGCCAGCAGTTACTCTGTACAGCCCTTGGGAGAGACCCAGTACTTC
>NA|NA|TRBJ2-1|15|TRBV7-7
CASSFSASQGGEQFF
TGTGCCAGCAGCTTTTCTGCCTCGCAGGGCGGGGAACAGTTCTTC
>TRBD1|NA|TRBJ1-2|15|TRBV19
CASSPVDRGHYGYTF
TGTGCCAGTAGTCCGGTCGACAGGGGACACTATGGCTACACCTTC
>NA|NA|TRBJ1-2|15|TRBV4-1
CASSQEMGSNYGYTF
TGCGCCAGCAGCCAAGAGATGGGTTCTAACTATGGCTACACCTTC
>NA|NA|TRBJ1-2|13|TRBV19
CATSGSPNYGYTF
TGTGCCACCTCAGGGTCTCCTAACTATGGCTACACCTTC
>NA|once|TRBJ2-5|15|TRBV7-9
CASSPTRGSQETQYF
TGTGCCAGCAGCCCGACAAGAGGGAGCCAAGAGACCCAGTACTTC
>NA|NA|TRBJ1-3|15|TRBV6-5
CASSYSTLSGNTIYF
TGTGCCAGCAGTTACTCGACGCTTTCTGGAAACACCATATATTTT
>TRBD2|NA|TRBJ2-3|15|TRBV28
CASNTPGLGTDTQYF
TGTGCCAGCAATACCCCGGGACTAGGGACAGATACGCAGTATTTT
>NA|many|TRBJ1-3|16|TRBV10-2
CASSDWGRNSGNTIYF
TGCGCCAGCAGTGATTGGGGAAGAAACTCTGGAAACACCATATATTTT
>NA|NA|TRBJ1-3|17|TRBV7-2
CASSLAQRVLSVNTIYF
TGTGCCAGCAGCTTAGCTCAACGCGTTTTGTCCGTCAACACCATATATTTT
>TRBD2|NA|TRBJ2-3|16|TRBV28
CASRWTSGGEMDTQYF
TGTGCCAGCAGGTGGACTAGCGGGGGGGAAATGGATACGCAGTATTTT
>NA|NA|TRBJ2-5|14|TRBV7-8
CASSRRGLGETQYF
TGTGCCAGCAGCAGGAGGGGGCTGGGCGAGACCCAGTACTTC
>TRBD2|NA|TRBJ2-1|15|TRBV14
CASSQLAGSYNEQFF
TGTGCCAGCAGCCAACTAGCGGGGTCCTACAATGAGCAGTTCTTC
>TRBD1|NA|TRBJ2-5|17|TRBV28
CASSFPSGQGARETQYF
TGTGCCAGCAGTTTCCCCTCGGGACAGGGGGCTCGGGAGACCCAGTACTTC
>NA|once|TRBJ2-2|13|TRBV6-5
CASTTRAPGELFF
TGTGCCAGCACGACACGAGCCCCCGGGGAGCTGTTTTTT
>NA|NA|TRBJ2-7|14|TRBV5-1
CASSLIAVSYEQYF
TGCGCCAGCAGCTTGATCGCCGTATCCTACGAGCAGTACTTC
>NA|NA|TRBJ2-3|13|TRBV6-5
CASSRLGGDTQYF
TGTGCCAGCAGTCGCCTAGGAGGGGATACGCAGTATTTT
>TRBD2|NA|TRBJ2-5|15|TRBV9
CASSVSSGGYETQYF
TGTGCCAGCAGCGTTTCTAGCGGGGGGTACGAGACCCAGTACTTC
>NA|NA|TRBJ2-3|15|TRBV29-1
CSADIRRSFTDTQYF
TGCAGCGCTGACATCCGGAGGTCCTTCACAGATACGCAGTATTTT
>NA|NA|TRBJ2-7|15|TRBV9
CASSVAGSKHYEQYF
TGTGCCAGCAGCGTAGCCGGGTCCAAACACTACGAGCAGTACTTC
>NA|NA|TRBJ2-1|13|TRBV5-8
CASSFTGYNEQFF
TGTGCCAGCAGCTTCACAGGGTACAATGAGCAGTTCTTC
>TRBD2|NA|TRBJ2-7|17|TRBV7-2
CASSFDGLAGRLFEQYF
TGTGCCAGCAGCTTCGACGGGCTAGCGGGGAGGTTGTTCGAGCAGTACTTC
>NA|NA|TRBJ1-1|14|TRBV9
CASSVLTGNTEAFF
TGTGCCAGCAGCGTTTTAACCGGAAACACTGAAGCTTTCTTT
>NA|NA|TRBJ2-3|16|TRBV21-1
CASSKTGGRGTDTQYF
TGTGCCAGCAGCAAAACAGGGGGACGGGGCACAGATACGCAGTATTTT
>NA|NA|TRBJ2-2|14|TRBV7-2
CASRNVALTGELFF
TGTGCCAGCAGGAATGTAGCACTGACTGGGGAGCTGTTTTTT
>NA|NA|TRBJ1-2|14|TRBV7-2
CASSLKPQGYGYTF
TGTGCCAGCAGCTTAAAGCCCCAGGGATATGGCTACACCTTC
>TRBD1|few|TRBJ2-5|16|TRBV13
CASSLERDRGQETQYF
TGTGCCAGCAGCTTAGAAAGGGACAGGGGGCAAGAGACCCAGTACTTC
>TRBD2|NA|TRBJ2-1|14|TRBV6-5
CASRTAGGANEQFF
TGTGCCAGCAGGACAGCGGGGGGAGCCAATGAGCAGTTCTTC
>NA|NA|TRBJ1-2|13|TRBV19
CASREAENYGYTF
TGTGCCAGTAGGGAGGCAGAAAACTATGGCTACACCTTC
>NA|once|TRBJ1-5|15|TRBV20-1
CSASFSGRVDQPQHF
TGCAGTGCTAGTTTTTCGGGTAGAGTGGATCAGCCCCAGCATTTT
>TRBD1|NA|TRBJ1-4|16|TRBV9
CASSVGGQETNEKLFF
TGTGCCAGCAGCGTCGGGGGACAGGAGACTAATGAAAAACTGTTTTTT